A single sample is the source of the 28 T cell receptor beta chains below, sequenced in a study of response to subunit inactivated influenza vaccine. MiXCR, applied by TCRdb to the RT-PCR reads, yields one record per CDR3 protein. This table holds hundreds of thousands of distinct CDR3 sequences, about 10% found once. The sequences come from PBMCs from blood, collected on the day of vaccination. The receptor source for this set is a man aged 50 or older who received an inactivated influenza vaccine.

This clonotype was found many times. This chain links TRBV4-1 with TRBJ2-1, with 12 bases identical to TRBD2. Germline assignment: CDR1 MGHRA and CDR2 YSYEKL. Unmatched junction bases numbered 4, after V lost 3 bases and J lost 7 bases. The CDR3 extends over 15 amino acids. The CDR3 region is CASSQPGLAGNEQFF. The CDR3 DNA sequence: TGCGCCAGCAGCCAGCCGGGACTAGCGGGTAATGAGCAGTTCTTC.

The chain couples TRBV9 to TRBJ2-1; D possibly matches TRBD1 or TRBD2 (5 bases each). The CDR3 extends over 15 amino acids. From germline, CDR1 is SGDLS and CDR2 YYNGEE. Trimming pared 0 bases from V and 2 bases from J, leaving 9 bases between. The CDR3 sequence is CASSVEGPAYNEQFF. The CDR3 coding sequence is TGTGCCAGCAGCGTAGAGGGACCAGCCTACAATGAGCAGTTCTTC.

The chain has TRBV20-1 and TRBJ2-7; 7 bases line up with TRBD1. Germline V CDR1 and CDR2: DFQATT, SNEGSKA (reference sequence). V lost 6 bases and J lost 1; bases outside the gene matches: 9. The CDR3 is 14 residues long. The chain's CDR3 is CSAFRQGLSYEQYF. CDR3 nucleotide sequence: TGCAGTGCCTTCCGACAGGGCCTATCCTACGAGCAGTACTTC.

This clonotype has only a few counts. This chain links TRBV30 with TRBJ2-2; D is unclear. CDR3 length equals 13 residues. Trimming stripped 4 bases from V and 7 bases from J, with 13 bases between. CDR1 and CDR2 from the germline V gene are GTSNPN and SVGIG (reference sequence). As DNA, the CDR3 is TGTGCCTGGATTATTCCTCCGGGCGGGGAGCTGTTTTTT. The encoded protein is CAWIIPPGGELFF.

This clonotype came up many times. The CDR3 nucleotides are TGTGCCAGCAGCTTTTCTGGGGAACTTGATACGCAGTATTTT. Translation gives CASSFSGELDTQYF. The chain carries TRBV7-3 and TRBJ2-3; D is unclear. V lost 3 bases, J lost 6 bases, and 13 bases lay in between. CDR1 SGHTA and CDR2 FQGTGA come from the germline V gene. There are 14 residues in the CDR3.

Notes on this clonotype: The germline gene is not matched at one end of the junction; a read error may be the cause. V gene TRBV18 combines with J gene TRBJ2-1; D is unresolved. The CDR3 totals 16 residues. Germline assignment: CDR1 KGHSH and CDR2 LQKENI. DNA for the CDR3: TGTGCCAGTTCACCAGGAAGAGGACGGAGCTACAATGAGCAGTTCTTC. It encodes CASSPGRGRSYNEQFF.

The rearrangement links TRBV20-1 to TRBJ2-1; tentatively, D is TRBD1 (9 bases). The CDR3 sequence is 18 residues long. V gave up 6 bases and J gave up 4 bases, with 28 bases separating them. From germline, CDR1 is DFQATT and CDR2 SNEGSKA (reference sequence). In nucleotides, the CDR3 is TGCAGTGCGACAAACAGGGGGCGCGGGACTAGGGGATACAATGAGCAGTTCTTC. This sequence encodes CSATNRGRGTRGYNEQFF.

This clonotype showed up just a few times. This rearrangement joins TRBV12-3 or TRBV12-4 to TRBJ1-1; D ambiguous. V was cut by 7 bases and J by 1 base, with 10 bases left in between. CDR3 length: 13 residues. CDR3 nucleotide sequence: TGTGCCAGCACCCCACAACCGAACACTGAAGCTTTCTTT. Translating it yields CASTPQPNTEAFF.

This clonotype has at least ten counts. This sequence joins TRBV6-2 or TRBV6-3 and TRBJ2-7; D ambiguous. Trimming took off 5 bases at V and 11 bases at J, with 13 bases between the two ends. Germline V gene lookup returns CDR1 MNHEY and CDR2 SVGEGT. The CDR3 is made up of 11 amino acids. The chain's CDR3 is CASSGYELKYF. CDR3 DNA: TGTGCCAGCAGTGGGTACGAACTGAAGTACTTC.

The chain couples TRBV4-3 to TRBJ2-2, with D unresolved. Trimming stripped 8 bases from V and 4 bases from J, with 14 bases between. The CDR3 sequence is 14 residues long. Germline V lookup: CDR1 LGHNA, CDR2 YSLEER. CDR3 DNA: TGCGCCAGCCGCCGTGTCCCGGCCACCGGGGAGCTGTTTTTT. This translates into CASRRVPATGELFF.

The chain links TRBV4-3 to TRBJ2-7; weak D call: TRBD2 (6 bases). Deletions cut 2 bases from V and 0 bases from J, with 11 bases between. The CDR3 consists of 15 residues. Germline V gives CDR1 LGHNA, CDR2 YSLEER. CDR3 coding DNA: TGCGCCAGCAGCCAACAGCCGGGACTCTCCTACGAGCAGTACTTC. Residues: CASSQQPGLSYEQYF.

The V call is TRBV15, the J call TRBJ2-3; D is perhaps TRBD1 (6 bases). The germline V gene has CDR1 LNHNV and CDR2 YYDKDF (reference sequence). V lost 5 bases and J 3 bases, leaving 12 bases between the germline ends. This CDR3 has 14 amino acids. This CDR3 is CATSADRRTDTQYF. CDR3 DNA sequence: TGTGCCACCAGCGCTGACAGGCGGACAGATACGCAGTATTTT.

This chain uses TRBV7-2 with TRBJ2-7, with 10 positions matching TRBD2. The CDR3 totals 15 residues. The V gene end was trimmed by 3 bases and the J gene end by 2 bases; junction bases not matched to a gene: 4. The germline V gene has CDR1 SGHTA and CDR2 FQGNSA. CDR3 DNA: TGTGCCAGCAGCTTTTCTAGCGGGGGAGCCTACGAGCAGTACTTC. Its protein product is CASSFSSGGAYEQYF. The full variable domain, rest sourced from reference TRBV7-2 and TRBJ2-7, is GAGVSQSPSNKVTEKGKDVELRCDPISGHTALYWYRQSLGQGLEFLIYFQGNSAPDKSGLPSDRFSAERTGGSVSTLTIQRTQQEDSAVYLCASSFSSGGAYEQYFGPGTRLTVT.

This clonotype occurred a few times. The J gene is TRBJ1-4, the V gene TRBV7-2, with a tentative D call TRBD1 (5 bases). The CDR3 covers 14 residues. V lost 1 base to trimming and J lost 8 bases, with 11 bases between them. Germline V lookup: CDR1 SGHTA, CDR2 FQGNSA. The DNA of the CDR3 is TGTGCCAGCAGCTTAGGGGGCTTCAAGGAAAAACTGTTTTTT. As protein: CASSLGGFKEKLFF.

The CDR3 DNA is TGCGCCAGCAGCCAAGATGGTCCAGGGACGATGAACACTGAAGCTTTCTTT. Its translation is CASSQDGPGTMNTEAFF. The rearrangement joins TRBV4-3 to TRBJ1-1; D is perhaps TRBD1 (5 bases). Germline lookup yields CDR1 LGHNA and CDR2 YSLEER. The ends were cut back, 0 bases at V and 0 bases at J, with 14 bases in the middle. The CDR3 runs to 17 residues.

V is TRBV6-2 or TRBV6-3 and J is TRBJ2-7; D not resolved. The V gene lost 2 bases and the J gene lost 4 bases, with 15 bases spanning the gap. Germline CDR1 MNHEY, CDR2 SVGEGT. The CDR3 runs to 15 residues. The CDR3 sequence: CASSYGDRFEYEQYF. CDR3 in DNA: TGTGCCAGCAGTTACGGGGATCGATTCGAATACGAGCAGTACTTC.

This clonotype has at least ten counts. The genes are TRBV3-1 and TRBJ2-2; 9 bases match TRBD1. CDR3 length equals 15 residues. V gave up 6 bases and J gave up 6 bases; unmatched junction bases: 8. In germline, CDR1 is LGHDT, CDR2 YNNKEL (reference sequence). CDR3 DNA: TGTGCCAGCAGGAGGACAGGGGTATCCGCCGGGGAGCTGTTTTTT. Translation: CASRRTGVSAGELFF.

This clonotype was recorded a few times. The V and J genes are TRBV27 and TRBJ2-1; 13 bases line up with TRBD2. Germline V gene sequence: CDR1 MNHEY, CDR2 SMNVEV (reference sequence). The length of the CDR3 is 19 residues. V lost 6 bases, J lost 0 bases, and 11 bases stayed unmatched. CDR3: CASSPGTSGAFSSYNEQFF. The CDR3 DNA follows: TGTGCCAGCAGCCCAGGGACTAGCGGGGCCTTCAGCTCCTACAATGAGCAGTTCTTC.

The table lists this clonotype with many counts. V and J are TRBV7-9 and TRBJ2-1; 7 bases map to TRBD1. The V gene end was trimmed by 5 bases and the J gene end by 2 bases; junction bases not matched to a gene: 9. The CDR3 has 16 amino acids. Germline CDR1 is SEHNR and CDR2 is FQNEAQ (reference sequence). CDR3 in amino acids: CASSDGPGQTYNEQFF. CDR3 DNA: TGTGCCAGCAGCGACGGACCGGGACAGACCTACAATGAGCAGTTCTTC.

This clonotype was seen many times. The chain uses TRBV7-9 and TRBJ2-3; 7 positions agree with TRBD2. CDR1 is SEHNR, CDR2 FQNEAQ, per germline (reference sequence). This CDR3 is 16 amino acids long. V was clipped by 4 bases and J by 6 bases; unmatched bases: 13. CDR3: CASSSRGGGKADTQYF. CDR3 nucleotides: TGTGCCAGCAGCTCCCGTGGGGGGGGAAAGGCGGATACGCAGTATTTT.

This sequence joins TRBV14 and TRBJ2-4; D remains unclear. CDR1 is SGHDN, CDR2 FVKESK, per germline. This CDR3 region has 16 residues. V lost 0 bases, J lost 9 bases, and 18 bases lay in between. CDR3 amino acids: CASSQDVWSPLSIQYF. The CDR3 DNA follows: TGTGCCAGCAGCCAAGATGTCTGGTCCCCCCTTAGCATTCAGTACTTC.

This clonotype has a handful of counts. The chain recombines TRBV15 with TRBJ2-1; D not certain. V lost 0 bases and J lost 8, with 5 bases in between. CDR3 length: 12 amino acids. Germline V lookup: CDR1 LNHNV, CDR2 YYDKDF (reference sequence). The CDR3 region has the DNA TGTGCCACCAGCAGAGATGGCGATGAGCAGTTCTTC. It translates to CATSRDGDEQFF.

This clonotype has only a few counts. The V and J genes are TRBV7-9 and TRBJ2-1; 12 bases line up with TRBD2. After removal of 5 bases from V and 2 bases from J, the junction contained 4 bases not matched to a gene. Germline V lookup: CDR1 SEHNR, CDR2 FQNEAQ (reference sequence). This CDR3 region has 16 residues. CDR3 coding DNA: TGTGCCAGCAGCCGACTAGCGGGGGCCCCCTACAATGAGCAGTTCTTC. As protein: CASSRLAGAPYNEQFF. The full variable domain, with the rest looked up from reference TRBV7-9 and TRBJ2-1, is DTGVSQNPRHKITKRGQNVTFRCDPISEHNRLYWYRQTLGQGPEFLTYFQNEAQLEKSRLLSDRFSAERPKGSFSTLEIQRTEQGDSAMYLCASSRLAGAPYNEQFFGPGTRLTVL.

This chain joins TRBV5-6 and TRBJ2-7; D perhaps matches TRBD1 (5 bases). V lost 1 base, J lost 1 base, and 12 bases lay in between. Per germline, CDR1 SGHDT and CDR2 YYEEEE. The CDR3 totals 15 residues. CDR3 DNA: TGTGCCAGCAGCTTGTCGCCTACAGGTTCCTACGAGCAGTACTTC. As protein: CASSLSPTGSYEQYF.

In this sample, this clonotype turned up a few times. The gene calls are TRBV20-1 and TRBJ2-7; the match to TRBD1 covers 9 bases. Trimming removed 5 bases from V and 6 bases from J; junction bases left unmatched: 8. The CDR3 loop spans 13 amino acids. Germline lookup yields CDR1 DFQATT and CDR2 SNEGSKA (reference sequence). CDR3 residues: CSAAGTGLLEQYF. As DNA, the CDR3 is TGCAGTGCTGCCGGGACAGGGCTTCTCGAGCAGTACTTC.

This clonotype was observed a few times. This chain connects TRBV20-1 to TRBJ2-2; 7 bases align to TRBD1. The length of the CDR3 is 14 residues. V dropped 2 bases and J dropped 3; count of bases not matched to a gene: 3. The germline V gene has CDR1 DFQATT and CDR2 SNEGSKA (reference sequence). CDR3 region: CSARTGQYTGELFF. The CDR3 DNA reads as TGCAGTGCTAGAACGGGACAGTACACCGGGGAGCTGTTTTTT.

This chain links TRBV14 with TRBJ2-2; TRBD1 agrees at 7 bases. V lost 3 bases and J lost 2; bases outside the gene matches: 3. CDR1 is SGHDN and CDR2 is FVKESK in the germline V gene. CDR3 length: 15 amino acids. CDR3 amino acids: CASSHWDRNTGELFF. The CDR3 DNA is TGTGCCAGCAGCCATTGGGACAGAAACACCGGGGAGCTGTTTTTT. The full variable domain, completed using reference TRBV14 and TRBJ2-2, is EAGVTQFPSHSVIEKGQTVTLRCDPISGHDNLYWYRRVMGKEIKFLLHFVKESKQDESGMPNNRFLAERTGGTYSTLKVQPAELEDSGVYFCASSHWDRNTGELFFGEGSRLTVL.

This clonotype has a single count. V gene TRBV4-2 combines with J gene TRBJ2-7; D is unresolved. Germline CDR1 LGHNA, CDR2 YNFKEQ. Trimming stripped 4 bases from V and 4 bases from J, with 14 bases between. The CDR3 covers 14 residues. CDR3 residues: CASSPGPGFYEQYF. CDR3 in DNA: TGTGCCAGCAGCCCCGGGCCAGGCTTTTACGAGCAGTACTTC.